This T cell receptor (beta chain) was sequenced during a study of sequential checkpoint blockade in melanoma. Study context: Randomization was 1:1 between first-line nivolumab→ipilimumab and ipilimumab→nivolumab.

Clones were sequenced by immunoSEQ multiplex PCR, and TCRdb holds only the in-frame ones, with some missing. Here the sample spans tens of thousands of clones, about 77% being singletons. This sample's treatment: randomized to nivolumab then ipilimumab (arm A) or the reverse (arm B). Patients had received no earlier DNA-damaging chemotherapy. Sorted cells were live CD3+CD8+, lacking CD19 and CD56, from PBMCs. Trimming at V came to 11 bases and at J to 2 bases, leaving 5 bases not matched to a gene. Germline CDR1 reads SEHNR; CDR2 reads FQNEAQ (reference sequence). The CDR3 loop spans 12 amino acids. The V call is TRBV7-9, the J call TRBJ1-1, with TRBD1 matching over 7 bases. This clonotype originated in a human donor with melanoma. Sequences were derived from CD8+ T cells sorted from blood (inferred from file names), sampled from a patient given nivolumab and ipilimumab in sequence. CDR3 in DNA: TGTGCCTCAAGACAGGGCAACACTGAAGCTTTCTTT. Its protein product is CASRQGNTEAFF.